Below are 16 T cell receptor beta chains sequenced from a single sample in a study of T-cell reconstitution after alpha-beta-depleted transplantation in children. During its preparation, the TCRbeta library received unique molecular identifiers. TCRdb passed the PCR reads through MiXCR, listing each CDR3 protein once. Among some 390,000 distinct CDR3 sequences listed, about 20% were seen once. The input for sequencing was PBMCs from the stem cell graft donor, taken from the stem cell graft. These TCRs come from a human donor who donated a stem cell graft to a child with acute myeloid leukemia.

As DNA, the CDR3 is TGCGCCAGCAGGGTAGCGGGACAGGGACACAATGAGCAGTTCTTC. Residues: CASRVAGQGHNEQFF. V gene TRBV4-1 combines with J gene TRBJ2-1, with D possibly TRBD1 on 9 matching bases. The CDR3 is 15 residues long. Trimming left V 6 bases short and J 5 bases short, with 17 bases between. Germline CDR1 and CDR2: MGHRA and YSYEKL.

The chain couples TRBV10-3 to TRBJ2-5; D is unclear. Trimming removed 10 bases at V and 8 bases at J, with 20 bases between. This CDR3 has 13 amino acids. Per germline, CDR1 ENHRY and CDR2 SYGVKD. CDR3 nucleotide sequence: TGTGCCACTCGACCGACCGAACCGGTCACCCAGTACTTC. It specifies CATRPTEPVTQYF.

This clonotype has just a few counts. The chain joins TRBV28 to TRBJ2-7, with D possibly matching TRBD1 (5 bases). V was shortened by 3 bases and J by 3 bases, with 15 bases between the two germline ends. Per the germline V gene, CDR1 is MDHEN and CDR2 is SYDVKM. This CDR3 is built from 15 residues. The CDR3 DNA reads TGTGCCAGCAGTTTGTACTTTGGGGCTATCTACGAGCAGTACTTC. Amino acid sequence: CASSLYFGAIYEQYF.

This clonotype has a count of ten or more. V and J are TRBV7-9 and TRBJ1-4; D is perhaps TRBD1 (5 bases). Trimming stripped 5 bases from V and 6 bases from J, with 13 bases between. In germline, CDR1 is SEHNR, CDR2 FQNEAQ (reference sequence). The CDR3 runs 14 residues. The CDR3 is CASSLGTVDEKLFF. DNA of the CDR3: TGTGCCAGCAGCCTCGGGACGGTAGATGAAAAACTGTTTTTT.

This clonotype was found a few times. The chain is built from TRBV29-1 and TRBJ2-5, with D perhaps given as TRBD1 or TRBD2 (6 bases each). The CDR3 extends over 13 amino acids. Trimming removed 7 bases at V and 5 bases at J, with 17 bases between. Germline CDR1 is SQVTM and CDR2 is ANQGSEA. The CDR3 nucleotides read TGCAGCGCACGATCCGGGGGCGAGGAGACCCAGTACTTC. It encodes CSARSGGEETQYF. Full variable domain (rest looked up from reference TRBV29-1 and TRBJ2-5): SAVISQKPSRDICQRGTSLTIQCQVDSQVTMMFWYRQQPGQSLTLIATANQGSEATYESGFVIDKFPISRPNLTFSTLTVSNMSPEDSSIYLCSARSGGEETQYFGPGTRLLVL.

This clonotype was counted between two and nine times. The gene calls are TRBV7-9 and TRBJ2-7; D may be TRBD1 (5 bases). Per germline, CDR1 SEHNR and CDR2 FQNEAQ (reference sequence). The V and J ends lost 2 bases and 5 bases respectively, with 13 bases between them. The CDR3 has 14 amino acids. CDR3 protein: CASSLPQGRHEQYF. The DNA of the CDR3 is TGTGCCAGCAGCTTACCGCAGGGTCGGCACGAGCAGTACTTC.

This clonotype was observed once. The chain is built from TRBV7-7 and TRBJ2-7, with D hard to call. Germline loops: CDR1 SSHAT, CDR2 FNYEAQ (reference sequence). V lost 3 bases to trimming and J lost 3 bases, with 15 bases between them. The CDR3 covers 15 residues. The CDR3 sequence is CASSFGDASYYEQYF. CDR3 sequence (DNA): TGTGCCAGCAGCTTTGGGGATGCGAGCTACTACGAGCAGTACTTC.

The sample holds a few counts of this clonotype. J is TRBJ2-1 and V is TRBV4-2; possibly TRBD1 for D (6 bases). This CDR3 has 15 amino acids. Trimming removed 4 bases from V and 5 bases from J, with 15 bases in between. Germline V gene data show CDR1 as LGHNA and CDR2 as YNFKEQ. The CDR3 DNA follows: TGTGCCAGCAGCCTTGAGCCAGGGGCTGACAATGAGCAGTTCTTC. Protein: CASSLEPGADNEQFF.

This clonotype has a handful of counts. The V and J genes are TRBV20-1 and TRBJ2-1, with TRBD1 matching over 9 bases. Germline V CDR1 and CDR2: DFQATT, SNEGSKA (reference sequence). Trimming removed 7 bases from V and 8 bases from J; junction bases left unmatched: 9. This CDR3 has 13 amino acids. Written as DNA, the CDR3 is TGCAGTGTTCAACAGGGGGCGCGGGATGAGCAGTTCTTC. Its protein product is CSVQQGARDEQFF.

The chain employs TRBV9 and TRBJ2-1; 9 bases fit TRBD2. The J segment lost 7 bases and the V segment lost 5 bases, leaving 16 bases of the junction unmatched. This CDR3 has 17 amino acids. Germline V lookup: CDR1 SGDLS, CDR2 YYNGEE. Here the CDR3 DNA reads TGTGCCAGCAGTCGTAGCGGGAGTGCCTCGGTTTGGAATGAGCAGTTCTTC. Translated: CASSRSGSASVWNEQFF.

This clonotype appeared a few times. The genes are TRBV27 and TRBJ2-3, with D uncertain. V was shortened by 4 bases and J by 0 bases, with 11 bases between the two germline ends. The CDR3 totals 15 residues. Germline V gene data show CDR1 as MNHEY and CDR2 as SMNVEV (reference sequence). This CDR3 reads CASSYGPKSTDTQYF. The CDR3 nucleotides are TGTGCCAGCAGTTACGGGCCGAAGAGCACAGATACGCAGTATTTT.

The chain combines TRBV6-2 or TRBV6-3 with TRBJ1-1; D gene ambiguous. CDR1 MNHEY and CDR2 SVGEGT come from the germline V gene. The CDR3 has 14 amino acids. V lost 0 bases and J 0 bases, leaving 5 bases between the germline ends. The CDR3 sequence: CASSYSTVNTEAFF. The CDR3 nucleotides read TGTGCCAGCAGTTACTCGACCGTGAACACTGAAGCTTTCTTT.

This clonotype occurred a few times. The chain is built from TRBV10-3 and TRBJ2-1; TRBD2 agrees at 9 bases. Germline V gives CDR1 ENHRY, CDR2 SYGVKD. The CDR3 runs to 14 residues. The trim removed 6 bases at V and 4 bases at J, leaving 4 bases unmatched. The CDR3 is CAISRLAEYNEQFF. The CDR3 DNA reads TGTGCCATCAGCCGACTAGCGGAGTACAATGAGCAGTTCTTC.

V is TRBV6-5 and J is TRBJ2-7, with a weak D call TRBD1 (6 bases). The germline CDR1 and CDR2 sequences are MNHEY and SVGAGI. Trimming removed 7 bases from V and 4 bases from J, with 29 bases in between. The CDR3 sequence is 18 residues long. CDR3 sequence reads: CASIYRPNLQGFAYEQYF. The CDR3 bases are TGTGCCAGCATTTATCGCCCCAACTTACAGGGTTTTGCGTACGAGCAGTACTTC.

This clonotype was recorded many times. V and J are TRBV29-1 and TRBJ2-3; D perhaps matches TRBD2 (5 bases). V lost 2 bases and J lost 2, with 14 bases in between. Germline CDR1 is SQVTM and CDR2 is ANQGSEA. The CDR3 spans 15 residues. The CDR3: CSVESSRLPTDTQYF. The CDR3 coding sequence is TGCAGCGTTGAATCATCCAGACTACCCACAGATACGCAGTATTTT.

The chain carries TRBV5-1 and TRBJ2-7; TRBD2 matches at 13 bases. The CDR3 has 17 residues. Germline CDR1 and CDR2: SGHRS and YFSETQ. Trimming cost V 4 bases and J 5 bases; bases outside gene matches: 12. The CDR3 DNA reads TGCGCCAGCAGCGAGGAAAGGACTAGCGGGAGTCCCCACGAGCAGTACTTC. As protein: CASSEERTSGSPHEQYF.